A selection of T cell receptor beta chains follows, all from one sample in a study of T-cell reconstitution after alpha-beta-depleted transplantation in children. TCRdb processed the PCR reads anew with MiXCR; each CDR3 protein has one entry. The sample carries some 390,000 distinct CDR3 sequences, 20% recorded once. The material sequenced was PBMCs from the stem cell graft donor, taken from the stem cell graft. The receptors stem from a human donor who donated a stem cell graft to a child with acute myeloid leukemia. Both conserved end residues are part of each CDR3. The D gene is left open where the match is weak. Size tells how often a clone was seen (once, few, many) or the class of an expanded clone, and some rows leave it out.

d_call clone_size j_call v_call cdr3_aa cdr3_nt
- few TRBJ2-1 TRBV13 CASTSIDGSPYNEQFF TGTGCCAGCACGTCTATCGACGGGAGCCCCTACAATGAGCAGTTCTTC
TRBD1 - TRBJ2-7 TRBV6-2/TRBV6-3 CASTSDRAGEQYF TGTGCCAGCACCTCCGACAGGGCGGGCGAGCAGTACTTC
TRBD2 few TRBJ2-1 TRBV20-1 CSPGLAGYNEQFF TGCAGCCCCGGACTAGCGGGGTACAATGAGCAGTTCTTC
TRBD1 once TRBJ2-5 TRBV5-1 CASSGGQLETQYF TGCGCCAGCAGCGGGGGACAGCTGGAGACCCAGTACTTC
- many TRBJ1-1 TRBV7-9 CASSVQNTEAFF TGTGCCAGCAGCGTTCAGAACACTGAAGCTTTCTTT
- many TRBJ1-3 TRBV20-1 CSAYSYSGNTIYF TGCAGTGCCTACTCCTACTCTGGAAACACCATATATTTT
TRBD2 - TRBJ2-5 TRBV14 CASSDLSGRETQYF TGTGCCAGCAGCGACCTTAGCGGGAGAGAGACCCAGTACTTC
- - TRBJ2-1 TRBV25-1 CASSPSYQQFF TGTGCCAGCAGTCCTAGCTACCAGCAGTTCTTC
- few TRBJ2-7 TRBV4-1 CASSLAASEGIYEQYF TGCGCCAGCAGCCTCGCAGCTAGCGAGGGGATTTATGAGCAGTACTTC
- - TRBJ1-1 TRBV5-1 CASSLTELNTEAFF TGCGCCAGCAGCCTGACAGAACTGAACACTGAAGCTTTCTTT
TRBD2 many TRBJ2-1 TRBV20-1 CSALTSWREQFF TGCAGTGCCCTGACTAGCTGGCGTGAGCAGTTCTTC
TRBD2 few TRBJ2-1 TRBV29-1 CSVGGPSGRGSEQFF TGCAGCGTTGGGGGCCCAAGCGGGAGAGGCAGTGAGCAGTTCTTC
- many TRBJ2-1 TRBV5-1 CASSLVSGSYNEQFF TGTGCCAGCAGTTTAGTTAGCGGCTCCTACAATGAGCAGTTCTTC
TRBD2 few TRBJ2-1 TRBV6-1 CASILAYQSYNEQFF TGTGCCAGTATACTAGCGTACCAATCCTACAATGAGCAGTTCTTC
- - TRBJ2-1 TRBV4-3 CASSPRESETNEQFF TGCGCCAGCAGCCCAAGGGAGTCCGAGACGAATGAGCAGTTCTTC
- - TRBJ2-7 TRBV27 CASSFRAPPEQYF TGTGCCAGCAGTTTTAGGGCGCCGCCCGAGCAGTACTTC
TRBD1 few TRBJ1-2 TRBV5-5 CASSPDRGRGYTF TGTGCCAGCAGCCCCGACAGGGGGCGAGGCTACACCTTC
- many TRBJ2-7 TRBV20-1 CSASWLTESSYEQYF TGCAGTGCCTCTTGGTTGACGGAGAGCTCCTACGAGCAGTACTTC
TRBD2 - TRBJ2-7 TRBV5-1 CASSLGTRPEQYF TGCGCCAGCAGCTTGGGGACTAGACCCGAGCAGTACTTC
TRBD1 - TRBJ2-3 TRBV7-2 CASSLGQAWDTQYF TGTGCCAGCAGCTTGGGACAGGCTTGGGATACGCAGTATTTT
- - TRBJ2-7 TRBV6-1 CASSEMFSYEQYF TGTGCCAGCAGTGAGATGTTCTCCTACGAGCAGTACTTC
- - TRBJ1-1 TRBV6-1 CASSRTTGVNTEAFF TGTGCCAGCAGTCGAACGACCGGGGTGAACACTGAAGCTTTCTTT
- many TRBJ2-1 TRBV6-2/TRBV6-3 CASRLRDRYNEQFF TGTGCCAGCAGGCTGCGGGACAGATACAATGAGCAGTTCTTC
- many TRBJ2-3 TRBV20-1 CSARMFTDTQYF TGCAGTGCTAGGATGTTTACAGATACGCAGTATTTT
TRBD1 few TRBJ2-1 TRBV9 CASSAFLDRANEQFF TGTGCCAGCAGCGCGTTCTTGGACAGGGCAAATGAGCAGTTCTTC
TRBD2 many TRBJ2-5 TRBV29-1 CSVTPSGRKTETQYF TGCAGCGTAACCCCTAGCGGACGGAAGACCGAGACCCAGTACTTC
- - TRBJ2-7 TRBV12-3/TRBV12-4 CASSFERGYEQYF TGTGCCAGCAGTTTTGAAAGGGGCTACGAGCAGTACTTC
- - TRBJ2-7 TRBV5-1 CASSFNVGSSYEQYF TGCGCCAGCAGCTTCAATGTGGGGAGCTCCTACGAGCAGTACTTC
- - TRBJ2-1 TRBV5-5 CASSLGTFRSYNEQFF TGTGCCAGCAGTTTGGGGACCTTCAGGTCCTACAATGAGCAGTTCTTC
- few TRBJ2-6 TRBV4-1 CASSQDFGVSGANVLTF TGCGCCAGCAGCCAAGATTTTGGGGTCTCTGGGGCCAACGTCCTGACTTTC
- - TRBJ1-1 TRBV7-2 CASSLTVDTEAFF TGTGCCAGCAGCTTAACGGTGGACACTGAAGCTTTCTTT
- many TRBJ2-7 TRBV4-3 CASSQDGGTTYEQYF TGCGCCAGCAGCCAAGATGGGGGGACAACATACGAGCAGTACTTC
TRBD1 - TRBJ2-7 TRBV7-2 CASSPTGQVGVYF TGTGCCAGCAGCCCAACCGGACAGGTTGGGGTGTACTTC
TRBD1 - TRBJ1-2 TRBV24-1 CATSDPGQVYGYTF TGTGCCACCAGTGATCCGGGACAGGTCTATGGCTACACCTTC
- many TRBJ2-3 TRBV6-5 CASSYLDTQYF TGTGCCAGCAGTTACCTAGATACGCAGTATTTT
- many TRBJ2-1 TRBV20-1 CSASRTGEPYNEQFF TGCAGTGCTAGCCGTACGGGAGAGCCCTACAATGAGCAGTTCTTC
- - TRBJ1-2 TRBV7-3 CASSQQGGTGYGYTF TGTGCCAGCAGCCAACAGGGAGGTACAGGCTATGGCTACACCTTC
TRBD1 many TRBJ2-7 TRBV20-1 CSAETGETYEQYF TGCAGTGCGGAAACAGGGGAGACCTACGAGCAGTACTTC
TRBD2 many TRBJ2-1 TRBV20-1 CSARNSLAGDYNEQFF TGCAGTGCTAGAAATTCCCTAGCGGGAGACTACAATGAGCAGTTCTTC
- many TRBJ1-1 TRBV20-1 CSAEFHGTEAFF TGCAGTGCCGAGTTCCATGGCACTGAAGCTTTCTTT
TRBD1 - TRBJ1-1 TRBV5-1 CASSSGHDRETEAFF TGCGCCAGCAGCTCGGGACACGACAGGGAAACGGAAGCTTTCTTT
TRBD1 many TRBJ1-1 TRBV6-5 CASSWDRLGEAFF TGTGCCAGCAGTTGGGACAGGCTAGGGGAAGCTTTCTTT
TRBD2 - TRBJ2-1 TRBV28 CASSLIRASGNSNEQFF TGTGCCAGCAGTTTAATAAGGGCTAGCGGGAACAGTAATGAGCAGTTCTTC
- few TRBJ2-3 TRBV20-1 CSARDYGGPGTDTQYF TGCAGTGCTAGAGATTACGGGGGCCCGGGCACAGATACGCAGTATTTT
- - TRBJ2-7 TRBV12-3/TRBV12-4 CASSLQRGSYEQYF TGTGCCAGCAGTTTACAGAGGGGCTCCTACGAGCAGTACTTC
- few TRBJ1-1 TRBV12-3/TRBV12-4 CASSYTRREAFF TGTGCCAGCAGTTATACGAGACGAGAAGCTTTCTTT